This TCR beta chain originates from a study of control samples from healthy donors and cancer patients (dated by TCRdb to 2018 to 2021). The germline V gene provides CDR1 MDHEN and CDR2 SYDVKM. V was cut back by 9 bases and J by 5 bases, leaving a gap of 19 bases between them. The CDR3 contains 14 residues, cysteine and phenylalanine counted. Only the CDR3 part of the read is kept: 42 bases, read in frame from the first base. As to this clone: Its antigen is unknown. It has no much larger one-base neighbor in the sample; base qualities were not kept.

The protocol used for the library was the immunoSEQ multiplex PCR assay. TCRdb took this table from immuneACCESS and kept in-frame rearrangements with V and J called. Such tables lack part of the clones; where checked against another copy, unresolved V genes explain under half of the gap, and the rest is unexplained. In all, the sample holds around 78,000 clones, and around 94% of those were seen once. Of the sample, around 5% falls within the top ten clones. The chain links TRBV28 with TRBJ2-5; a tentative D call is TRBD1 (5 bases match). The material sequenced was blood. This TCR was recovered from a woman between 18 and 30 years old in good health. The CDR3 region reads CASKIEQVSETQYF. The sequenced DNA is TGTGCCAGTAAAATCGAACAGGTTTCGGAGACCCAGTACTTC.